These 21 T cell receptor beta chains share one sample of origin, sequenced in a study of OX40 agonist ivuxolimab in advanced cancers. Repertoires were generated with immunoSEQ multiplex PCR, while TCRdb's copy carries only in-frame clones and drops some. The table shows around 16,000 clones, with roughly 84% occurring only once. The sample in question was CD4+ or CD8+ T cells sorted from blood, obtained in a trial of the OX40 agonist ivuxolimab. The receptor set was obtained from an adult with an advanced solid tumor such as melanoma, head and neck, liver or kidney cancer.

The chain uses TRBV4-1 and TRBJ1-1, with unresolved D. The CDR3 spans 14 residues. The germline V gene has CDR1 MGHRA and CDR2 YSYEKL. V gave up 7 bases and J gave up 6 bases, with 18 bases separating them. The CDR3 region is CASNSERSGAEAFF. CDR3 in DNA: TGCGCCAGCAACTCAGAAAGAAGTGGCGCTGAAGCTTTCTTT.

V is TRBV5-4 and J is TRBJ1-2; D perhaps matches TRBD1 (5 bases). CDR1 SGHNT and CDR2 YYREEE come from the germline V gene (reference sequence). The CDR3 loop spans 14 amino acids. Trimming pared 3 bases from V and 5 bases from J, leaving 14 bases between. CDR3 region: CASSWQEGRYGYTF. CDR3 coding DNA: TGTGCCAGCAGCTGGCAGGAGGGACGGTATGGCTACACCTTC.

The chain joins TRBV19 to TRBJ2-1; the D gene is possibly TRBD2 (5 bases). The germline gives CDR1 LNHDA, CDR2 SQIVND (reference sequence). The CDR3 spans 13 residues. Trimming took 5 bases from V and 5 from J, leaving 10 bases between them. The CDR3, as DNA: TGTGCCAGTAGTCGCACAGCGGACAATGAGCAGTTCTTC. It codes for CASSRTADNEQFF.

V usage is TRBV29-1 and J usage is TRBJ1-2; 8 bases are a match to TRBD1. The CDR3 length is 12 residues. Trimming cost V 3 bases and J 4 bases; bases outside gene matches: 1. The germline V gene has CDR1 SQVTM and CDR2 ANQGSEA. CDR3 region: CSVEDRAYGYTF. Written as DNA, the CDR3 is TGCAGCGTTGAGGACAGGGCCTATGGCTACACCTTC.

The V call is TRBV7-9, the J call TRBJ2-3; D gene uncertain. CDR1 and CDR2 (germline): SEHNR, FQNEAQ (reference sequence). The V gene lost 2 bases and the J gene lost 3 bases, with 3 bases spanning the gap. The CDR3 covers 12 residues. The CDR3, as DNA: TGTGCCAGCAGCTTACGTACAGATACGCAGTATTTT. Translating it yields CASSLRTDTQYF.

The chain joins TRBV19 to TRBJ2-7; D uncertain. Trimming took off 8 bases at V and 7 bases at J, with 18 bases between the two ends. CDR1 is LNHDA, CDR2 SQIVND, per germline (reference sequence). This CDR3 region has 13 residues. CDR3 DNA sequence: TGTGCCAGTTCAAGCCGGACGCTTCGGGAGCAGTACTTC. It encodes CASSSRTLREQYF.

J is TRBJ2-1 and V is TRBV6-6; D might be TRBD2 (6 bases). Trimming took off 2 bases at V and 9 bases at J, with 11 bases between the two ends. The CDR3 sequence is 13 residues long. CDR1 is MNHNY, CDR2 SVGAGI, per germline (reference sequence). In DNA, the CDR3 is TGTGCCAGCAGTTACGATAACGGGGGTGAGCAGTTCTTC. Protein: CASSYDNGGEQFF.

The CDR3 is CASSLVSSLHEQFF. CDR3 nucleotides: TGTGCCAGCAGCTTAGTTTCTAGTCTCCATGAGCAGTTCTTC. The chain combines TRBV13 with TRBJ2-1, with D unresolved. V lost 1 base and J 8 bases, leaving 12 bases between the germline ends. The germline CDR1 and CDR2 sequences are PRHDT and FYEKMQ (reference sequence). This CDR3 is built from 14 residues.

The genes are TRBV5-1 and TRBJ1-5; D possibly corresponds to TRBD1 (5 bases). CDR3 length equals 15 residues. The V gene lost 3 bases and the J gene lost 5 bases, with 15 bases spanning the gap. CDR1 is SGHRS and CDR2 is YFSETQ in the germline V gene. CDR3 sequence (DNA): TGCGCCAGCAGCTCCCTTCCCGGGGGGGATCAGCCCCAGCATTTT. Amino acids: CASSSLPGGDQPQHF.

The rearrangement links TRBV5-1 to TRBJ1-4; D is unresolved. The CDR3 covers 13 residues. Germline V lookup: CDR1 SGHRS, CDR2 YFSETQ. Trimming pared 0 bases from V and 5 bases from J, leaving 5 bases between. This chain's CDR3 is CASSLVVNEKLFF. DNA for the CDR3: TGCGCCAGCAGCTTGGTAGTGAATGAAAAACTGTTTTTT.

The genes are TRBV5-4 and TRBJ2-5; possibly TRBD2 for D (5 bases). The J call is uncertain, as TRBJ2-7 better fits the DNA end. Germline CDR1 is SGHNT and CDR2 is YYREEE (reference sequence). This CDR3 contains 15 residues. As DNA, the CDR3 is TGTGCCAGCAGCCCAAAGGCTGGGTGGGAGCACGAGCAGTACTTC. Amino acids: CASSPKAGWEHEQYF.

The chain is built from TRBV14 and TRBJ2-3, with D unclear. This CDR3 is built from 16 residues. The V gene's germline CDR1 is SGHDN and CDR2 FVKESK. The germline V and J ends were trimmed by 1 base and 0 bases, with 11 bases remaining between them. This chain's CDR3 is CASSQVARTSTDTQYF. The CDR3 DNA sequence: TGTGCCAGCAGCCAAGTGGCTAGAACTAGCACAGATACGCAGTATTTT.

The V call is TRBV19, the J call TRBJ1-5; D gene unclear. The CDR3 has 13 residues. V lost 0 bases and J lost 5, with 5 bases in between. Per germline, CDR1 LNHDA and CDR2 SQIVND (reference sequence). CDR3 protein: CASSIDMDQPQHF. CDR3 nucleotides: TGTGCCAGTAGTATAGATATGGATCAGCCCCAGCATTTT.

This chain links TRBV27 with TRBJ1-1; 7 bases map to TRBD1. The J segment lost 2 bases and the V segment lost 6 bases, leaving 12 bases of the junction unmatched. The CDR3 length is 16 residues. Looked up from germline, CDR1 is MNHEY and CDR2 is SMNVEV (reference sequence). The CDR3 DNA follows: TGTGCCAGCAGCCAACACCAAACAGGGGTCAACACTGAAGCTTTCTTT. Residues: CASSQHQTGVNTEAFF.

The chain links TRBV6-5 to TRBJ1-6, with 8 bases identical to TRBD1. With 2 bases clipped from V and 9 bases from J, the junction kept 9 bases outside the gene matches. The length of the CDR3 is 16 residues. Germline-derived CDR1 and CDR2 are MNHEY and SVGAGI. The CDR3, as DNA: TGTGCCAGCAGTTACGACCGGACAGGGTTCGGTTCACCCCTCCACTTT. This sequence encodes CASSYDRTGFGSPLHF.

The genes are TRBV6-6 and TRBJ2-7, with D tentatively TRBD1 (6 bases). V was trimmed by 5 bases and J by 6 bases, leaving 11 bases between them. The germline gives CDR1 MNHNY, CDR2 SVGAGI (reference sequence). The CDR3 is made up of 12 amino acids. The CDR3 DNA follows: TGTGCCAGCAGTACCCAGGGGCTCGAGCAGTACTTC. As protein: CASSTQGLEQYF.

The chain combines TRBV5-4 with TRBJ2-1, with 7 bases aligning to TRBD2. J lost 5 bases, V lost 0 bases, and 8 bases had no gene match. This CDR3 is 16 amino acids long. Germline values: CDR1 SGHNT, CDR2 YYREEE (reference sequence). The CDR3 region is CASSLAGGKVDNEQFF. CDR3 coding DNA: TGTGCCAGCAGCTTGGCCGGGGGGAAGGTTGACAATGAGCAGTTCTTC.

This chain links TRBV11-2 with TRBJ2-1; possible D gene TRBD1, 6 bases. Trimming pared 7 bases from V and 3 bases from J, leaving 13 bases between. The CDR3 has 14 amino acids. Germline V gives CDR1 SGHAT, CDR2 FQNNGV. This CDR3 reads CASTRGTGYNEQFF. The CDR3, as DNA: TGTGCCAGCACGAGGGGGACCGGCTACAATGAGCAGTTCTTC.

This clone came up a few times. The chain combines TRBV25-1 with TRBJ1-4, with D tentatively TRBD1 (5 bases). Germline values: CDR1 MGHDK, CDR2 SYGVNS. Trimming shortened V by 2 bases and J by 4 bases, and 11 bases separated the two germline ends. The CDR3 is 15 amino acids. The CDR3 reads CASSEPDSFNEKLFF. The CDR3 DNA reads as TGTGCCAGCAGTGAACCCGACAGCTTTAATGAAAAACTGTTTTTT. The whole variable domain, filled in from reference TRBV25-1 and TRBJ1-4, reads EADIYQTPRYLVIGTGKKITLECSQTMGHDKMYWYQQDPGMELHLIHYSYGVNSTEKGDLSSESTVSRIRTEHFPLTLESARPSHTSQYLCASSEPDSFNEKLFFGSGTQLSVL.

This sequence joins TRBV28 and TRBJ2-3; unclear D gene. The length of the CDR3 is 12 residues. CDR1 MDHEN and CDR2 SYDVKM come from the germline V gene. V lost 7 bases and J 4 bases, leaving 9 bases between the germline ends. Here the CDR3 DNA reads TGTGCCAGCACTAGAGGAGCAGATACGCAGTATTTT. It encodes CASTRGADTQYF.

The V call is TRBV6-9, the J call TRBJ1-1; 9 bases map to TRBD1. Germline V gene sequence: CDR1 MNHGY, CDR2 SVAAGI. The CDR3 runs 14 residues. V gave up 6 bases and J gave up 1 base; unmatched junction bases: 3. CDR3 in DNA: TGTGCCAGCAGGGCGGGACAGGGGAACACTGAAGCTTTCTTT. Encoded protein: CASRAGQGNTEAFF.